The source of this TCR beta chain is a study of identifying expanded T cells in peripheral blood. This clone appeared once. During the collection period, no donor immune events like infections were recorded. The assay was immunoSEQ multiplex PCR, and TCRdb's table has in-frame clones only and misses some. The sample contains fewer than 55,000 clones, 82% of which appear only once. Sequencing was carried out using blood. The origin of this receptor is a person aged 18 to 75 in good health.

In DNA form, the CDR3 reads TGTGCCAGCAGTCCAGGGCCCTATGGCTACACCTTC. It encodes CASSPGPYGYTF. V and J are TRBV6-5 and TRBJ1-2; TRBD1 might be the D (5 bases). Germline CDR1 and CDR2: MNHEY and SVGAGI. The length of the CDR3 is 12 residues. Trimming removed 5 bases from V and 4 bases from J, with 8 bases in between.